This T cell receptor (beta chain) was documented in a study of blood T cell repertoires in COVID-19. About the research overall: The cDNA or gDNA used as material had been derived from T cells, B-cell-depleted T cells, or PBMCs.

The table came from immunoSEQ multiplex PCR; TCRdb's copy has only in-frame clones and leaves some out. This table has 140,000 to 150,000 clones, about nine tenths appearing once. Germline V lookup: CDR1 LNHDA, CDR2 SQIVND (reference sequence). The V and J ends lost 5 bases and 3 bases, in that order; junction bases with no gene match: 17. CDR3 length equals 18 residues. The specimen was PBMCs or T cells enriched from blood (not recorded which). The chain uses TRBV19 and TRBJ2-7, with TRBD1 matching 9 bases. This receptor was identified in a woman in her thirties or forties who had been exposed to COVID-19. The CDR3 reads CASSLDRGQLTSNYEQYF. The CDR3 DNA is TGTGCCAGTAGTCTGGACAGGGGACAACTCACCTCAAACTACGAGCAGTACTTC.